A selection of T cell receptor beta chains follows, all from one sample in a study of cytomegalovirus exposure and HLA in healthy donors. This table comes from immunoSEQ multiplex PCR, and its TCRdb copy is limited to in-frame clones, with some not included. The repertoire has some 130,000 clones, 60% to 80% of them found once; the top ten carry approximately 3.8%. Specimen: PBMCs. Receptors were obtained from a male donor in good health and CMV-seronegative. The CDR3 runs from the conserved cysteine through the conserved F or W. D genes are given only for firm matches. Rows give clone size only sometimes, using once, few, many, or a class for an expanded clone.

cdr3_aa cdr3_nt clone_size v_call d_call j_call
CASSQVHDPGGDTQYF TGCGCCAGCAGCCAAGTCCACGACCCAGGGGGAGATACGCAGTATTTT . TRBV4-1 TRBD1 TRBJ2-3
CAWDRGVDTGELFF TGTGCCTGGGACAGGGGCGTTGACACCGGGGAGCTGTTTTTT once TRBV30 TRBD1 TRBJ2-2
CASSSPTSGELHNEQFF TGTGCCAGCAGCTCGCCGACTAGCGGGGAGCTGCACAATGAGCAGTTCTTC . TRBV5-4 TRBD2 TRBJ2-1
CASDLEEIYNEQFF TGCGCCAGCGATTTGGAGGAGATCTACAATGAGCAGTTCTTC . TRBV23-1 . TRBJ2-1
CASSVGRTSGGSSYNEQFF TGTGCCAGCAGCGTAGGAAGAACTAGCGGGGGGAGCTCCTACAATGAGCAGTTCTTC once TRBV9 TRBD2 TRBJ2-1
CASSDGRFWWGGEKLFF TGTGCCAGCAGTGATGGACGTTTCTGGTGGGGGGGTGAAAAACTGTTTTTT . TRBV2 . TRBJ1-4
CASSRDYTDTQYF TGCGCCAGCAGTCGGGACTACACAGATACGCAGTATTTT . TRBV10-1 TRBD2 TRBJ2-3
CASSDSGYSSGASSSYEQYF TGTGCCAGCAGTGACTCGGGATACTCTAGCGGGGCTAGTAGCTCCTACGAGCAGTACTTC . TRBV6-4 TRBD2 TRBJ2-7
CATTAGGSSYEQYF TGTGCCACCACTGCGGGGGGGAGCTCCTACGAGCAGTACTTC . TRBV15 TRBD2 TRBJ2-7
CASSEVRVSNTIYF TGTGCCAGCAGTGAAGTCAGGGTGAGCAACACCATATATTTT . TRBV2 . TRBJ1-3
CASFPADSGGNYGYTF TGTGCCAGCTTTCCGGCGGACTCCGGCGGGAACTATGGCTACACCTTC . TRBV5-4 . TRBJ1-2
CSGGSSDTQYF TGCAGCGGCGGGTCCTCAGATACGCAGTATTTT . TRBV20-1 . TRBJ2-3
CASSLLMVAITGELFF TGTGCCAGCAGTTTATTGATGGTAGCGATTACCGGGGAGCTGTTTTTT . TRBV28 . TRBJ2-2
CASSWATGSNQPQHF TGTGCCAGTAGTTGGGCTACAGGGAGCAATCAGCCCCAGCATTTT . TRBV19 . TRBJ1-5
CASSLDSNQPQHF TGCGCCAGCAGCTTGGATTCTAATCAGCCCCAGCATTTT once TRBV5-1 . TRBJ1-5
CASSEGTPSYNEQFF TGTGCCAGCAGTGAGGGGACTCCTTCCTACAATGAGCAGTTCTTC once TRBV25-1 . TRBJ2-1
CSAPGDEKLFF TGCAGTGCTCCGGGGGATGAAAAACTGTTTTTT . TRBV20-1 . TRBJ1-4
CASSGVGTGVENEKLFF TGTGCCAGCAGTGGCGTGGGGACAGGGGTCGAGAATGAAAAACTGTTTTTT . TRBV27 TRBD1 TRBJ1-4
CASRRQGSWTGELFF TGTGCCAGCAGGAGACAGGGTTCTTGGACCGGGGAGCTGTTTTTT once TRBV11-2 TRBD1 TRBJ2-2
CASSLGGQGTFEAFF TGCGCCAGCAGCTTGGGGGGACAGGGGACGTTTGAAGCTTTCTTT . TRBV5-1 TRBD1 TRBJ1-1
CASSLGTTSGGANEQFF TGCGCCAGCAGCTTGGGGACTACTAGCGGGGGAGCTAATGAGCAGTTCTTC . TRBV5-1 TRBD2 TRBJ2-1
CASIKLQANQPQHF TGTGCCAGCATTAAGCTGCAGGCTAATCAGCCCCAGCATTTT . TRBV6-1 . TRBJ1-5
CASSPPGTSGSNEQFF TGTGCCAGCTCACCACCCGGGACTAGCGGCAGTAATGAGCAGTTCTTC . TRBV18 TRBD2 TRBJ2-1
CAISGQGYEQYF TGTGCCATCAGTGGGCAGGGATACGAGCAGTACTTC once TRBV10-3 . TRBJ2-7
CASSLGGQVLNSPLHF TGTGCCAGCAGCTTAGGCGGACAGGTCCTGAATTCACCCCTCCACTTT . TRBV7-2 TRBD1 TRBJ1-6
CASSLEAGKANYGYTF TGTGCCAGCAGCTTAGAAGCAGGGAAAGCTAACTATGGCTACACCTTC . TRBV7-6 . TRBJ1-2
CASSLRLKGMGTNEKLFF TGTGCCAGCAGCTTACGTTTGAAGGGGATGGGGACTAATGAAAAACTGTTTTTT . TRBV5-6 . TRBJ1-4
CASHLPQGRGYTF TGTGCCAGCCACCTCCCCCAGGGGAGAGGCTACACCTTC . TRBV19 . TRBJ1-2
CASRIGRVVYNEQFF TGTGCCAGCAGGATAGGGCGGGTGGTTTACAATGAGCAGTTCTTC . TRBV27 . TRBJ2-1
CSAIFGGARRF TGCAGTGCCATTTTTGGAGGGGCACGGCGTTTT . TRBV20-1 . TRBJ1-4
CASSVDGGGETQYF TGTGCCAGCAGCGTAGATGGTGGGGGGGAGACCCAGTACTTC . TRBV9 . TRBJ2-5
CASAGTGTNYGYTF TGTGCCAGCGCCGGGACAGGGACTAACTATGGCTACACCTTC . TRBV6-6 TRBD1 TRBJ1-2
CSVVEGEVTGELFF TGCAGCGTTGTGGAGGGAGAAGTAACCGGGGAGCTGTTTTTT . TRBV29-1 . TRBJ2-2
CASSRGGQGYEQYF TGTGCCAGCTCACGGGGGGGACAGGGATACGAGCAGTACTTC . TRBV18 TRBD1 TRBJ2-7
CASSYDRGTDTQYF TGTGCCAGCAGTTACGACAGGGGTACAGATACGCAGTATTTT . TRBV6-6 TRBD1 TRBJ2-3
CAISESPGTGTAGELFF TGTGCCATCAGTGAGTCCCCCGGGACAGGGACAGCCGGGGAGCTGTTTTTT . TRBV10-3 TRBD1 TRBJ2-2
CASSRTLVSSYNEQFF TGTGCCAGCAGCCGGACTCTAGTTAGCTCCTACAATGAGCAGTTCTTC . TRBV7-2 . TRBJ2-1
CASSYDSPSREQYF TGTGCCAGCAGCTACGACAGCCCCTCTCGCGAGCAGTACTTC . TRBV7-2 . TRBJ2-7
CDAPRGSNIQYF TGCGACGCCCCCAGGGGGTCTAACATTCAGTACTTC . TRBV10-1 TRBD1 TRBJ2-4
CAWSVLGGVAEKLFF TGTGCCTGGAGTGTACTCGGGGGGGTCGCTGAAAAACTGTTTTTT . TRBV30 . TRBJ1-4
CASSRAGGRYEQYF TGTGCCAGCAGCCGAGCGGGAGGGAGGTACGAGCAGTACTTC . TRBV7-3 TRBD2 TRBJ2-7
CASSPDLDGSYEQYF TGTGCCAGCAGCCCCGACCTAGACGGCTCCTACGAGCAGTACTTC . TRBV7-9 . TRBJ2-7
CASSLELGSDMNTEAFF TGCGCCAGCAGCTTGGAACTGGGTTCAGACATGAACACTGAAGCTTTCTTT . TRBV5-1 . TRBJ1-1
CSSSPRDRAHEQYF TGTTCCAGCAGCCCCCGGGACAGGGCCCACGAGCAGTACTTC few TRBV7-9 TRBD1 TRBJ2-7
CASSPTTSGGPNTQYF TGTGCTAGCAGCCCAACGACTAGCGGGGGGCCTAATACGCAGTATTTT . TRBV7-7 TRBD2 TRBJ2-3
CASKTGNQYTEAFF TGTGCCAGCAAAACAGGGAATCAGTACACTGAAGCTTTCTTT . TRBV27 . TRBJ1-1
CASSLGTGGRGRETQYF TGTGCCAGCAGCTTGGGTACAGGGGGACGGGGTCGAGAGACCCAGTACTTC . TRBV5-6 TRBD1 TRBJ2-5
CASSQRTGINEQFF TGCGCCAGCAGCCAACGGACAGGGATCAATGAGCAGTTCTTC . TRBV4-1 TRBD1 TRBJ2-1
CATQGTGGGREQYF TGTGCCACCCAGGGTACAGGGGGAGGTAGGGAGCAGTACTTC . TRBV15 TRBD1 TRBJ2-7
CASSFKGGRTQYF TGTGCCAGCAGCTTTAAAGGGGGAAGGACGCAGTATTTT . TRBV5-8 . TRBJ2-3
CASSLVQGGGYTF TGTGCCAGCAGTTTAGTCCAGGGCGGCGGCTACACCTTC . TRBV28 . TRBJ1-2
CASRTYGQGTPGANVLTF TGTGCCAGCAGGACCTACGGACAAGGAACCCCTGGGGCCAACGTCCTGACTTTC . TRBV7-9 . TRBJ2-6
CASSEPETAVGYGYTF TGTGCCAGCAGCGAGCCGGAGACAGCTGTGGGATATGGCTACACCTTC . TRBV9 . TRBJ1-2
CASSFSGTANEKLFF TGTGCCAGCAGCTTCTCAGGGACAGCTAATGAAAAACTGTTTTTT . TRBV9 TRBD1 TRBJ1-4
CATVDRGLGYTF TGTGCCACTGTGGACAGGGGGCTTGGCTACACCTTC few TRBV19 TRBD1 TRBJ1-2
CASSRGGGETQYF TGTGCCAGCAGTAGAGGGGGGGGAGAGACCCAGTACTTC . TRBV7-2 . TRBJ2-5
CASSTPGGVGYTF TGTGCCAGCTCAACACCTGGGGGGGTTGGCTACACCTTC . TRBV18 . TRBJ1-2